The 30 T cell receptor beta chains reported below all come from one sample, sequenced in a study of Ad26.COV2.S vaccination and SARS-CoV-2 variants. Produced via immunoSEQ multiplex PCR; TCRdb's table is partial and in-frame only. Of 380,000 or so clones in the sample, about nine tenths were seen once. Treatment described: over 15 received Ad26.COV2.S at low or high dose, single or two shots; a few received placebo; per-sample allocation not given. Sample collection was performed on day 63 after the first vaccine or placebo injection. The sample was peripheral blood, taken in a trial of Ad26.COV2.S vaccine versus placebo. All receptors derive from a person between 18 and 59 years old who received the Ad26.COV2.S COVID-19 vaccine or a placebo.

The chain is built from TRBV12-3 or TRBV12-4 and TRBJ2-7; tentative D call: TRBD1 (5 bases). Trimming shortened V by 6 bases and J by 1 base, and 10 bases separated the two germline ends. This CDR3 is 13 amino acids long. The CDR3 sequence: CASRPRASYEQYF. The CDR3 DNA follows: TGTGCCAGCAGACCCAGGGCGTCCTACGAGCAGTACTTC.

The chain is built from TRBV6-2 or TRBV6-3 and TRBJ2-7; the match to TRBD1 covers 9 bases. CDR1 MNHEY and CDR2 SVGEGT come from the germline V gene. V shed 3 bases, J shed 6 bases, and the junction held 6 bases outside the gene matches. The CDR3 contains 14 residues. CDR3: CASSYVGQGSEQYF. The DNA of the CDR3 is TGTGCCAGCAGTTATGTGGGACAGGGTAGCGAGCAGTACTTC.

The genes are TRBV11-3 and TRBJ1-1; D unresolved. Germline CDR1 SGHNT, CDR2 YENEEA. V gave up 1 base and J gave up 3 bases, with 3 bases separating them. The CDR3 covers 12 residues. CDR3 amino acids: CASSLGDTEAFF. For the CDR3, the DNA is TGTGCCAGCAGCTTAGGGGACACTGAAGCTTTCTTT.

The chain employs TRBV6-2 or TRBV6-3 and TRBJ2-1; 8 nucleotides match TRBD2. V lost 2 bases and J lost 4; bases outside the gene matches: 10. The germline V gene has CDR1 MNHEY and CDR2 SVGEGT. This CDR3 contains 17 residues. The CDR3 here is CASSYEKLADKYNEQFF. CDR3 bases: TGTGCCAGCAGTTACGAAAAACTAGCGGACAAGTACAATGAGCAGTTCTTC.

The rearrangement uses TRBV19 and TRBJ2-1, with D perhaps assigned TRBD1 or TRBD2 (5 bases each). The CDR3 sequence is 14 residues long. V was pared by 8 bases and J by 12 bases, with 23 bases between. Looked up from germline, CDR1 is LNHDA and CDR2 is SQIVND (reference sequence). The CDR3 sequence: CASGRGDGVRRQFF. The CDR3 region has the DNA TGTGCCAGTGGACGAGGGGACGGGGTGAGACGGCAGTTCTTC.

This chain connects TRBV7-8 to TRBJ1-2; TRBD1 matches at 7 bases. Trimming at V came to 7 bases and at J to 1 base, leaving 6 bases not matched to a gene. The CDR3 contains 14 residues. The germline V gene has CDR1 SGHVS and CDR2 FQNEAQ. The CDR3 here is CASTPTGSNYGYTF. CDR3 sequence (DNA): TGTGCCAGCACCCCGACAGGGAGTAACTATGGCTACACCTTC. Full variable domain (remainder filled in from reference TRBV7-8 and TRBJ1-2): GAGVSQSPRYKVAKRGQDVALRCDPISGHVSLFWYQQALGQGPEFLTYFQNEAQLDKSGLPSDRFFAERPEGSVSTLKIQRTQQEDSAVYLCASTPTGSNYGYTFGSGTRLTVV.

V is TRBV29-1 and J is TRBJ1-1; 9 bases align to TRBD1. V was pared by 5 bases and J by 3 bases, with 7 bases of the junction left unmatched. The CDR3 loop spans 14 amino acids. Germline V CDR1 and CDR2: SQVTM, ANQGSEA. CDR3 residues: CSVLRDRAYTEAFF. The CDR3 DNA reads TGCAGCGTTCTTAGGGACAGGGCCTACACTGAAGCTTTCTTT.

The chain uses TRBV9 and TRBJ2-5, with TRBD1 identical over 9 bases. The CDR3 is made up of 16 amino acids. Germline values: CDR1 SGDLS, CDR2 YYNGEE. The V gene end was trimmed by 5 bases and the J gene end by 0 bases; junction bases not matched to a gene: 8. The CDR3 nucleotides read TGTGCCAGCAGTACCGGGACAGGGTCGTACCAAGAGACCCAGTACTTC. Its translation is CASSTGTGSYQETQYF.

This clone has a single count. The rearrangement links TRBV9 to TRBJ1-5; tentative D call: TRBD1 (5 bases). The V end was cut by 4 bases, the J end by 9 bases, with 11 bases between. The CDR3 contains 12 residues. CDR1 SGDLS and CDR2 YYNGEE come from the germline V gene. The CDR3 DNA reads as TGTGCCAGCAGCCGGGGAGACAGGCCCCAGCATTTT. This codes for CASSRGDRPQHF. The full variable domain, completed using reference TRBV9 and TRBJ1-5, is DSGVTQTPKHLITATGQRVTLRCSPRSGDLSVYWYQQSLDQGLQFLIQYYNGEERAKGNILERFSAQQFPDLHSELNLSSLELGDSALYFCASSRGDRPQHFGDGTRLSIL.

This clone was counted once. This chain uses TRBV5-4 with TRBJ2-5, with TRBD2 matching 8 bases. CDR3 length: 14 residues. Losses at the gene ends were 2 bases for V and 6 bases for J; bases not matched to a gene: 6. Germline V gives CDR1 SGHNT, CDR2 YYREEE (reference sequence). The CDR3 nucleotides read TGTGCCAGCAGCTTCCCGGGGGGGGGAAAGACCCAGTACTTC. Its translation is CASSFPGGGKTQYF.

This clone occurred a few times. V and J are TRBV25-1 and TRBJ2-1; TRBD2 might be the D (5 bases). CDR1 is MGHDK, CDR2 SYGVNS, per germline. CDR3 length: 16 amino acids. Trimming removed 3 bases at V and 4 bases at J, with 16 bases between. CDR3: CASSESGKRSYNEQFF. The CDR3, as DNA: TGTGCCAGCAGTGAGTCCGGGAAACGATCTTACAATGAGCAGTTCTTC.

The rearrangement uses TRBV5-4 and TRBJ2-3, with D perhaps matching TRBD2 (6 bases). The ends were cut back, 4 bases at V and 2 bases at J, with 11 bases in the middle. CDR3 length: 14 amino acids. The germline CDR1 and CDR2 sequences are SGHNT and YYREEE (reference sequence). The CDR3 DNA reads TGTGCCAGCAGCGCGGGACTTTCCACAGATACGCAGTATTTT. Residues: CASSAGLSTDTQYF.

V usage is TRBV6-2 or TRBV6-3 and J usage is TRBJ1-2; D is undetermined. Trimming removed 2 bases from V and 2 bases from J, with 15 bases in between. Germline lookup yields CDR1 MNHEY and CDR2 SVGEGT. The CDR3 loop spans 16 amino acids. CDR3 loop: CASSYQETPSNYGYTF. For the CDR3, the DNA is TGTGCCAGCAGTTACCAAGAAACACCGTCCAACTATGGCTACACCTTC.

The V gene is TRBV27, the J gene TRBJ2-7, with D tentatively TRBD2 (6 bases). The CDR3 length is 14 residues. CDR1 MNHEY and CDR2 SMNVEV come from the germline V gene (reference sequence). Trimming took off 5 bases at V and 0 bases at J, with 11 bases between the two ends. CDR3 residues: CASSPGVNSYEQYF. The DNA of the CDR3 is TGTGCCAGCAGTCCGGGGGTCAACTCCTACGAGCAGTACTTC.

J is TRBJ1-1 and V is TRBV5-5, with TRBD1 matching over 8 bases. The V and J ends lost 0 bases and 10 bases, in that order; junction bases with no gene match: 5. Germline V gene lookup returns CDR1 SGHKS and CDR2 YYEKEE (reference sequence). The CDR3 length is 13 residues. The CDR3 DNA is TGTGCCAGCAGCTTGGGCAGGGGGCTTATAGCTTTCTTT. Amino acid sequence: CASSLGRGLIAFF.

This chain joins TRBV19 and TRBJ1-6; D unclear. Germline values: CDR1 LNHDA, CDR2 SQIVND (reference sequence). The V gene lost 4 bases and the J gene lost 9 bases, with 7 bases spanning the gap. The CDR3 is 12 residues long. CDR3 protein: CASSTQSSPLHF. The CDR3 nucleotides are TGTGCCAGTAGTACCCAGTCTTCACCCCTCCACTTT.

The chain links TRBV9 to TRBJ2-3; TRBD1 agrees at 8 bases. Looked up from germline, CDR1 is SGDLS and CDR2 is YYNGEE. The V gene end was trimmed by 0 bases and the J gene end by 8 bases; junction bases not matched to a gene: 2. The CDR3 has 13 amino acids. CDR3 sequence reads: CASSVGTGFTQYF. CDR3 DNA: TGTGCCAGCAGCGTAGGGACAGGGTTTACGCAGTATTTT.

The chain employs TRBV21-1 and TRBJ1-5; the table's TRBD1 call for D was not verified on the DNA. TRBV21-1 corresponds to a pseudogene. There are 16 residues in the CDR3. The CDR3 spells CASSKDPRVFRQPQHF. Written as DNA, the CDR3 is TGTGCCAGCAGCAAAGACCCCAGGGTCTTTAGACAGCCCCAGCATTTT.

This rearrangement joins TRBV5-4 to TRBJ1-4; D is unclear. CDR3 length: 14 amino acids. From germline, CDR1 is SGHNT and CDR2 YYREEE (reference sequence). V dropped 4 bases and J dropped 6 bases, with 13 bases sitting between them. This CDR3 is CASSRTGFDEKLFF. In DNA, the CDR3 is TGTGCCAGCAGCAGAACGGGTTTCGATGAAAAACTGTTTTTT.

The chain joins TRBV7-2 to TRBJ2-1, with D possibly matching TRBD1 (6 bases). V was shortened by 2 bases and J by 9 bases, with 17 bases between the two germline ends. Germline CDR1 and CDR2: SGHTA and FQGNSA. The CDR3 is 15 residues long. This chain's CDR3 is CASSLTGLLNSEQFF. In DNA, the CDR3 is TGTGCCAGCAGCTTAACAGGGCTCCTTAATAGTGAGCAGTTCTTC.

This clone was counted a single time. The chain couples TRBV28 to TRBJ1-5; TRBD1 is a possible D gene (5 bases). Germline CDR1 reads MDHEN; CDR2 reads SYDVKM. The CDR3 sequence is 13 residues long. With 2 bases removed from V and 10 bases from J, the gap between germline ends came to 12 bases. CDR3 in DNA: TGTGCCAGCAGTTTAGCGGGGGAGGAACCCCAGCATTTT. Encoded protein: CASSLAGEEPQHF.

The CDR3 reads CASSEGVAVTEAFF. DNA for the CDR3: TGTGCCAGCAGTGAAGGAGTCGCGGTAACTGAAGCTTTCTTT. The genes are TRBV2 and TRBJ1-1, with D unclear. V lost 1 base and J 5 bases, leaving 11 bases between the germline ends. Per the germline V gene, CDR1 is SNHLY and CDR2 is FYNNEI. CDR3 length equals 14 residues. Based on the CDR3 plus reference TRBV2 and TRBJ1-1, the full variable domain is EPEVTQTPSHQVTQMGQEVILRCVPISNHLYFYWYRQILGQKVEFLVSFYNNEISEKSEIFDDQFSVERPDGSNFTLKIRSTKLEDSAMYFCASSEGVAVTEAFFGQGTRLTVV.

This sequence joins TRBV11-2 and TRBJ1-5, with 7 bases fitting TRBD1. With 1 base clipped from V and 4 bases from J, the junction kept 13 bases outside the gene matches. The CDR3 contains 18 residues. The germline gives CDR1 SGHAT, CDR2 FQNNGV. This chain's CDR3 is CASSLGQGGNNRNQPQHF. CDR3 bases: TGTGCCAGCAGCTTAGGACAGGGAGGAAACAATAGGAATCAGCCCCAGCATTTT.

The V call is TRBV5-6, the J call TRBJ2-3; 9 bases are a match to TRBD1. The junction had 10 bases not matched to a gene; V was cut back by 2 bases and J by 3 bases. Germline lookup yields CDR1 SGHDT and CDR2 YYEEEE. This CDR3 contains 17 residues. As DNA, the CDR3 is TGTGCCAGCAGCTTACTACTCGGACAGGGGAGTACAGATACGCAGTATTTT. Translation gives CASSLLLGQGSTDTQYF.

V is TRBV5-1 and J is TRBJ2-3, with D maybe TRBD1 (6 bases). Germline assignment: CDR1 SGHRS and CDR2 YFSETQ. This CDR3 contains 14 residues. Trimming removed 7 bases from V and 2 bases from J, with 14 bases in between. The CDR3: CASSPGHATDTQYF. CDR3 DNA sequence: TGCGCCAGCTCTCCGGGACACGCCACAGATACGCAGTATTTT.

V gene TRBV15 combines with J gene TRBJ1-1; D is ambiguous. The CDR3 loop spans 15 amino acids. The V end lost 0 bases, the J end lost 1 base, and 9 bases lay between the germline ends. Germline V gene sequence: CDR1 LNHNV, CDR2 YYDKDF (reference sequence). CDR3 region: CATSRDPATNTEAFF. CDR3 sequence (DNA): TGTGCCACCAGCAGAGATCCAGCAACGAACACTGAAGCTTTCTTT. The whole variable domain, filled in from reference TRBV15 and TRBJ1-1, reads DAMVIQNPRYQVTQFGKPVTLSCSQTLNHNVMYWYQQKSSQAPKLLFHYYDKDFNNEADTPDNFQSRRPNTSFCFLDIRSPGLGDTAMYLCATSRDPATNTEAFFGQGTRLTVV.

The chain joins TRBV27 to TRBJ1-4; perhaps TRBD1 as D (5 bases). The CDR3 runs 13 residues. Trimming removed 6 bases from V and 8 bases from J, with 13 bases in between. Germline CDR1 MNHEY, CDR2 SMNVEV (reference sequence). Written as DNA, the CDR3 is TGTGCCAGCAGACCCCTCGGGGACGAAAAACTGTTTTTT. It yields the protein CASRPLGDEKLFF.

The chain combines TRBV12-3 or TRBV12-4 with TRBJ2-1, with no clear D. The CDR3 is 13 amino acids. The ends were cut back, 0 bases at V and 7 bases at J, with 7 bases in the middle. CDR3 protein: CASSLATENEQFF. The CDR3 coding sequence is TGTGCCAGCAGTTTAGCCACAGAGAATGAGCAGTTCTTC.

The chain joins TRBV11-3 to TRBJ2-1; TRBD1 matches 9 bases. The junction had 7 bases not matched to a gene; V was cut back by 5 bases and J by 5 bases. CDR1 is SGHNT, CDR2 YENEEA, per germline. This CDR3 is 15 amino acids long. Here the CDR3 reads CASSLEDRGDNEQFF. The CDR3 region has the DNA TGTGCCAGCAGCCTCGAGGACAGGGGCGACAATGAGCAGTTCTTC.

The gene calls are TRBV11-2 and TRBJ2-5; TRBD1 matches 8 bases. CDR1 is SGHAT, CDR2 FQNNGV, per germline. Unmatched junction bases numbered 13, after V lost 2 bases and J lost 5 bases. The CDR3 extends over 17 amino acids. The CDR3 coding sequence is TGTGCCAGCAGCTTAATCCCCCAGGGGGCGAGGGGGGAGACCCAGTACTTC. Translated: CASSLIPQGARGETQYF.